This is a list of T cell receptor beta chains from one sample in a study of T cells in Graves' hyperthyroidism and ophthalmopathy. Via MiXCR, TCRdb re-called the multiplex PCR reads, giving one row per CDR3 protein. The sample includes about 260,000 distinct CDR3 sequences, 25% to 30% of them seen just once. The specimen sequenced was blood. The receptors come from a man aged 35 to 55 with Graves' hyperthyroidism that later progressed to Graves' ophthalmopathy. CDR3s include the opening cysteine and the closing phenylalanine or tryptophan. The order of the fields is J gene, D gene, clone size, V gene, CDR3 DNA, CDR3 protein. D genes are given only for firm matches. Clone sizes are given selectively: once, few, many, or a class where the clone is expanded.

J: TRBJ2-5; D: TRBD2; size: many; V: TRBV7-2; DNA: TGTGCCAGCAGCTCCGGACGGGGGGGGATTGGGACCCAGTACTTC; CDR3: CASSSGRGGIGTQYF
J: TRBJ1-5; D: .; size: many; V: TRBV29-1; DNA: TGCAGCGGCTGGGGGCCCAATCAGCCCCAGCATTTT; CDR3: CSGWGPNQPQHF
J: TRBJ2-7; D: .; size: many; V: TRBV2; DNA: TGTGCCAGCAGATCCGGGACCTCCCGGTACGAGCAGTACTTC; CDR3: CASRSGTSRYEQYF
J: TRBJ2-7; D: .; size: many; V: TRBV14; DNA: TGTGCCAGCAGCCAAGGTGGGCTAGCGAGGGGCTACGAGCAGTACTTC; CDR3: CASSQGGLARGYEQYF
J: TRBJ1-1; D: .; size: many; V: TRBV2; DNA: TGTGCCAGCAGTACTATAATGAACACTGAAGCTTTCTTT; CDR3: CASSTIMNTEAFF
J: TRBJ1-1; D: TRBD1; size: many; V: TRBV30; DNA: TGTGCCTGGAGTCGACGATACCGGGACAGTTCTCACCACCAAACGTATGCTTTCTTT; CDR3: CAWSRRYRDSSHHQTYAFF
J: TRBJ1-1; D: .; size: many; V: TRBV5-1; DNA: TGCGCCAGCAGCTTGGGTGGGGGCGAGGGCACTGAAGCTTTCTTT; CDR3: CASSLGGGEGTEAFF
J: TRBJ2-7; D: .; size: many; V: TRBV7-9; DNA: TGTGCCAGCACCCCGGGGGACTACGAGCAGTACTTC; CDR3: CASTPGDYEQYF
J: TRBJ1-5; D: .; size: many; V: TRBV20-1; DNA: TGCAGTGCTTCCACACCGGACAGTTGGAATCAGCCCCAGCATTTT; CDR3: CSASTPDSWNQPQHF
J: TRBJ2-7; D: TRBD1; size: many; V: TRBV18; DNA: TGTGCCAGCTCACCACAGGGAGACAGGGGCGAGCAGTACTTC; CDR3: CASSPQGDRGEQYF
J: TRBJ2-2; D: TRBD1; size: .; V: TRBV11-1; DNA: TGTGCCAGCAGCTACTACCGGGACAGGGGGCGACCCTCGTCCGGGGAGCTGTTTTTT; CDR3: CASSYYRDRGRPSSGELFF
J: TRBJ2-5; D: .; size: .; V: TRBV12-3/TRBV12-4; DNA: TGTGCCAGCACCCGGAGCAGGGGGGGCCAAGAGACCCAGTACTTC; CDR3: CASTRSRGGQETQYF
J: TRBJ1-2; D: .; size: many; V: TRBV12-3/TRBV12-4; DNA: TGTGCCAGCAGGAAAGCGGACAGCGACTATGGCTACACCTTC; CDR3: CASRKADSDYGYTF
J: TRBJ2-2; D: .; size: .; V: TRBV5-1; DNA: TGCGCCAGCAGCCCGGCTTTATCCGGGGAGCTGTTTTTT; CDR3: CASSPALSGELFF
J: TRBJ2-2; D: TRBD2; size: .; V: TRBV19; DNA: TGTGCCAGTAAAGGTTCGCTAGCGGGAGGATATTTGGCGAACACCGGGGAGCTGTTTTTT; CDR3: CASKGSLAGGYLANTGELFF